This T cell receptor beta chain was found in a study of T cell responses to AZD1222 COVID-19 vaccine. Across the study: Pooled samples include second doses given at about 4 or 12 weeks.

Assay: immunoSEQ multiplex PCR; the TCRdb copy retains only in-frame clones and omits some. The sample shows under 150,000 clones, more than 90% of them seen only once. Findings and limits, study-wide: Spike as a whole was targeted by vaccine-associated CD4 TCRs, dominant at 160-218 and 743-854. In a largely white British group with more females than males, clonal diversity was possibly underestimated.

As for this clone: Its antigen is currently unknown.

The clonotype was recovered from an adult in good health. The sample here was peripheral blood, taken on day 0 of AZD1222 vaccination.

CDR3 loop: CASSIQTTGELFF. CDR3 coding DNA: TGTGCCAGTAGTATTCAGACCACCGGGGAGCTGTTTTTT. V usage is TRBV19 and J usage is TRBJ2-2, with D unresolved. V lost 3 bases and J lost 4, with 6 bases in between. Germline V gene sequence: CDR1 LNHDA, CDR2 SQIVND (reference sequence). The CDR3 has 13 residues. Using reference TRBV19 and TRBJ2-2 for the parts outside the CDR3, the full variable domain is DGGITQSPKYLFRKEGQNVTLSCEQNLNHDAMYWYRQDPGQGLRLIYYSQIVNDFQKGDIAEGYSVSREKKESFPLTVTSAQKNPTAFYLCASSIQTTGELFFGEGSRLTVL.